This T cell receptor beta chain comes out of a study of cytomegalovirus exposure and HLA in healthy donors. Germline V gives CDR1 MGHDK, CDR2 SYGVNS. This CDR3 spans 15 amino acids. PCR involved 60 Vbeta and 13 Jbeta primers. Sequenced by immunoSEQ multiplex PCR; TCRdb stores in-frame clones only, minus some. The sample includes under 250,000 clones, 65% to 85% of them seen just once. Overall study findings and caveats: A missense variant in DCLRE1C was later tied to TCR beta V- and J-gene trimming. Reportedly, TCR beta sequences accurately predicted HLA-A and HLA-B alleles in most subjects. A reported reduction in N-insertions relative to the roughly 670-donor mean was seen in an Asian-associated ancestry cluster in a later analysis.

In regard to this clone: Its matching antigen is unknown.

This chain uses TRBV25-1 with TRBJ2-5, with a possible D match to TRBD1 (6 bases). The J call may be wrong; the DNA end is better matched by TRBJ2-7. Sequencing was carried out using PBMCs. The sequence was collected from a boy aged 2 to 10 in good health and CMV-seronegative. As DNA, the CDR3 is TGTGCCAGCAGTTCCCCAGGGACAATCGCCTACGAGCAGTACTTC. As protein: CASSSPGTIAYEQYF.